The 27 T cell receptor beta chains listed next were all sequenced from one sample in a study of blood T cell repertoires in COVID-19. TCRdb keeps only in-frame clones here, not all; method: immunoSEQ multiplex PCR. This table holds a few hundred thousand clones, 84% found once. Material for sequencing was PBMCs or T cells enriched from blood (not recorded which). These receptors were collected from a woman aged 40 to 50 who had recovered from COVID-19.

In this sample, this clone turned up a few times. The V and J genes are TRBV10-3 and TRBJ1-2; D call uncertain. Germline values: CDR1 ENHRY, CDR2 SYGVKD. The CDR3 length is 15 residues. V shed 3 bases and J shed 2 bases, with 13 bases lying between them. CDR3 DNA: TGTGCCATCAGTGATGAGACCCGAGGAAACTATGGCTACACCTTC. Protein: CAISDETRGNYGYTF.

The V call is TRBV7-2, the J call TRBJ1-2; TRBD1 might be the D (5 bases). CDR1 and CDR2 (germline): SGHTA, FQGNSA. The CDR3 is 16 residues long. Deletions cut 1 base from V and 1 base from J, with 13 bases between. CDR3 nucleotides: TGTGCCAGCAGCTTAGACAGGTCGAAATTTAACTATGGCTACACCTTC. Translating it yields CASSLDRSKFNYGYTF. The full variable domain, completed using reference TRBV7-2 and TRBJ1-2, is GAGVSQSPSNKVTEKGKDVELRCDPISGHTALYWYRQSLGQGLEFLIYFQGNSAPDKSGLPSDRFSAERTGGSVSTLTIQRTQQEDSAVYLCASSLDRSKFNYGYTFGSGTRLTVV.

V gene TRBV2 combines with J gene TRBJ2-7; TRBD2 aligns across 9 bases. CDR1 and CDR2 (germline): SNHLY, FYNNEI. This CDR3 is 14 amino acids long. Trimming cost V 6 bases and J 0 bases; bases outside gene matches: 3. The CDR3 DNA reads as TGTGCCAGCAGAGCTAGCGGGAACTCCTACGAGCAGTACTTC. It codes for CASRASGNSYEQYF.

This rearrangement joins TRBV10-3 to TRBJ1-2; 8 bases align to TRBD1. The trim removed 8 bases at V and 5 bases at J, leaving 7 bases unmatched. Germline CDR1 reads ENHRY; CDR2 reads SYGVKD. CDR3 length: 13 residues. CDR3 in amino acids: CAIGQGSGYGYTF. The CDR3 nucleotides read TGTGCCATCGGACAGGGATCGGGGTATGGCTACACCTTC.

The CDR3 DNA reads TGTGCCAGCAGCTTAGAAGCCAGGGGCACTGAAGCTTTCTTT. Amino acid sequence: CASSLEARGTEAFF. The gene calls are TRBV7-9 and TRBJ1-1; D is perhaps TRBD1 (6 bases). The V and J ends lost 1 base and 4 bases respectively, with 10 bases between them. CDR1 is SEHNR and CDR2 is FQNEAQ in the germline V gene (reference sequence). This CDR3 region has 14 residues.

This clone was detected once. The chain uses TRBV14 and TRBJ1-2; TRBD1 matches 10 bases. Unmatched junction bases numbered 6, after V lost 4 bases and J lost 10 bases. CDR1 SGHDN and CDR2 FVKESK come from the germline V gene. The CDR3 contains 13 residues. CDR3 in amino acids: CASSRTRQGAYTF. CDR3 in DNA: TGTGCCAGCAGCCGTACCCGACAGGGGGCCTACACCTTC.

A few counts support this clone. The chain couples TRBV27 to TRBJ2-7, with 9 bases matching TRBD1. The ends lost 6 bases at V and 2 bases at J; junction bases unmatched: 14. The CDR3 is 17 amino acids. Germline CDR1 and CDR2: MNHEY and SMNVEV (reference sequence). The CDR3 protein is CASSRTGQGNVAYEQYV. CDR3 sequence (DNA): TGTGCCAGCAGCCGAACGGGACAGGGAAATGTCGCCTACGAGCAGTACGTC.

The genes are TRBV10-3 and TRBJ1-2; D perhaps matches TRBD1 (5 bases). The CDR3 runs 12 residues. Germline V gene sequence: CDR1 ENHRY, CDR2 SYGVKD. V shed 3 bases and J shed 6 bases, with 8 bases lying between them. Here the CDR3 DNA reads TGTGCCATCAGTGACTGGGGGGATGGCTACACCTTC. Translating it yields CAISDWGDGYTF.

The chain is built from TRBV11-2 and TRBJ2-3; 13 bases map to TRBD2. CDR1 and CDR2 (germline): SGHAT, FQNNGV. Germline trimming cut 5 bases from V and 0 bases from J; bases unmatched to any gene: 5. The CDR3 loop spans 17 amino acids. The CDR3 loop is CASSPGLAGTSTDTQYF. The CDR3 DNA follows: TGTGCCAGCAGCCCGGGACTAGCGGGAACTAGCACAGATACGCAGTATTTT.

A remark on this clone: Distinct nucleotide sequences in the sample also encode this CDR3. The chain carries TRBV27 and TRBJ2-5; D is undetermined. CDR1 is MNHEY, CDR2 SMNVEV, per germline (reference sequence). This CDR3 contains 13 residues. V lost 0 bases and J 1 base, leaving 3 bases between the germline ends. CDR3 coding DNA: TGTGCCAGCAGTTTATCGGCCCAAGAGACCCAGTACTTC. Translated: CASSLSAQETQYF.

The chain joins TRBV15 to TRBJ2-1; D call uncertain. This CDR3 is 14 amino acids long. CDR1 is LNHNV, CDR2 YYDKDF, per germline (reference sequence). Trimming cost V 0 bases and J 9 bases, with 12 bases left between them. The CDR3 sequence is CATSRDPVFGEQFF. CDR3 DNA: TGTGCCACCAGCAGAGATCCGGTCTTTGGTGAGCAGTTCTTC.

The chain has TRBV28 and TRBJ2-3; 11 bases match TRBD2. Per germline, CDR1 MDHEN and CDR2 SYDVKM. V dropped 6 bases and J dropped 5; count of bases not matched to a gene: 7. The CDR3 is made up of 15 amino acids. CDR3 protein: CASRIAGGPGDTQYF. The CDR3 nucleotides read TGTGCCAGCAGGATAGCGGGAGGGCCCGGAGATACGCAGTATTTT. The full variable domain, with the rest looked up from reference TRBV28 and TRBJ2-3, is DVKVTQSSRYLVKRTGEKVFLECVQDMDHENMFWYRQDPGLGLRLIYFSYDVKMKEKGDIPEGYSVSREKKERFSLILESASTNQTSMYLCASRIAGGPGDTQYFGPGTRLTVL.

The V gene is TRBV7-8, the J gene TRBJ1-1; D ambiguous. Trimming removed 1 base at V and 11 bases at J, with 11 bases between. Germline V gene lookup returns CDR1 SGHVS and CDR2 FQNEAQ. The CDR3 has 12 residues. CDR3 nucleotide sequence: TGTGCCAGCAGCTTAGAGCCCCTTCGGGCTTTCTTT. It yields the protein CASSLEPLRAFF. The full variable domain, its missing parts supplied by reference TRBV7-8 and TRBJ1-1, is GAGVSQSPRYKVAKRGQDVALRCDPISGHVSLFWYQQALGQGPEFLTYFQNEAQLDKSGLPSDRFFAERPEGSVSTLKIQRTQQEDSAVYLCASSLEPLRAFFGQGTRLTVV.

V and J are TRBV7-2 and TRBJ1-2; weak D call: TRBD1 (5 bases). This CDR3 spans 15 amino acids. V was shortened by 6 bases and J by 3 bases, with 17 bases between the two germline ends. Germline assignment: CDR1 SGHTA and CDR2 FQGNSA. The CDR3 here is CASRPGLLGYYGYTF. CDR3 sequence (DNA): TGTGCCAGCAGGCCGGGACTACTGGGGTACTATGGCTACACCTTC.

The rearrangement uses TRBV5-6 and TRBJ1-2; D may be TRBD1 (5 bases). With 4 bases removed from V and 4 bases from J, the gap between germline ends came to 8 bases. Germline CDR1 SGHDT, CDR2 YYEEEE. CDR3 length equals 12 residues. In DNA, the CDR3 is TGTGCCAGCAGCCCAGGGTCCTATGGCTACACCTTC. Translating gives CASSPGSYGYTF.

The chain recombines TRBV27 with TRBJ1-4, with D tentatively TRBD1 (6 bases). CDR3 size: 17 residues. Trimming pared 3 bases from V and 0 bases from J, leaving 14 bases between. Germline lookup yields CDR1 MNHEY and CDR2 SMNVEV (reference sequence). The CDR3: CASSLLGQRATNEKLFF. DNA for the CDR3: TGTGCCAGCAGTTTGCTTGGACAGAGAGCAACTAATGAAAAACTGTTTTTT.

This sequence joins TRBV5-6 and TRBJ2-3, with 10 bases aligning to TRBD2. Germline V lookup: CDR1 SGHDT, CDR2 YYEEEE. Germline trimming cut 4 bases from V and 3 bases from J; bases unmatched to any gene: 5. This CDR3 has 15 amino acids. As DNA, the CDR3 is TGTGCCAGCAGCAAACCGGGACTAGCGACAGATACGCAGTATTTT. Protein product: CASSKPGLATDTQYF.

The genes are TRBV2 and TRBJ2-3; 12 positions agree with TRBD1. From germline, CDR1 is SNHLY and CDR2 FYNNEI. This CDR3 has 16 residues. The CDR3 DNA sequence: TGTTCCACCCAAACTACCGGGACAGGGGGCACGGGTACGCAGTATTTT. Translation: CSTQTTGTGGTGTQYF.

CDR3 amino acids: CASSMAGEGEAFF. CDR3 bases: TGTGCCAGTAGTATGGCGGGGGAGGGAGAAGCTTTCTTT. The chain joins TRBV19 to TRBJ1-1; D is perhaps TRBD1 (5 bases). V was cut by 3 bases and J by 8 bases, with 13 bases left in between. CDR1 and CDR2 (germline): LNHDA, SQIVND (reference sequence). This CDR3 has 13 residues.

The V gene is TRBV18, the J gene TRBJ1-1; maybe TRBD1 (6 bases). Between the trimmed V and J ends, which lost 4 bases and 5 bases, there was a span of 11 bases. CDR1 is KGHSH and CDR2 is LQKENI in the germline V gene. The CDR3 consists of 13 residues. The CDR3, as DNA: TGTGCCAGCTCACACACGGACAGTACTGAAGCTTTCTTT. It translates to CASSHTDSTEAFF.

V and J are TRBV5-4 and TRBJ2-1; D gene uncertain. V dropped 0 bases and J dropped 9 bases, with 10 bases sitting between them. Germline V gene lookup returns CDR1 SGHNT and CDR2 YYREEE (reference sequence). This CDR3 has 13 amino acids. In nucleotides, the CDR3 is TGTGCCAGCAGCTTGGAGCCCCGCGGTGAGCAGTTCTTC. Protein sequence: CASSLEPRGEQFF.

Remarks on this clone: Other DNA sequences in this specimen translate into the identical CDR3. The chain carries TRBV19 and TRBJ1-1, with D unclear. Germline lookup yields CDR1 LNHDA and CDR2 SQIVND (reference sequence). Trimming removed 3 bases from V and 1 base from J, with 6 bases in between. CDR3 size: 13 residues. CDR3 sequence: CASSIGRNTEAFF. For the CDR3, the DNA is TGTGCCAGTAGTATCGGTCGGAACACTGAAGCTTTCTTT.

This clone has just a few counts. V and J are TRBV7-9 and TRBJ1-1; tentative D call: TRBD1 (5 bases). Trimming removed 1 base from V and 5 bases from J, with 11 bases in between. The V gene's germline CDR1 is SEHNR and CDR2 FQNEAQ (reference sequence). The CDR3 consists of 14 residues. The CDR3 protein is CASSLERRDTEAFF. In DNA, the CDR3 is TGTGCCAGCAGCTTAGAACGCAGGGATACTGAAGCTTTCTTT. Full variable domain (missing parts from reference TRBV7-9 and TRBJ1-1): DTGVSQNPRHKITKRGQNVTFRCDPISEHNRLYWYRQTLGQGPEFLTYFQNEAQLEKSRLLSDRFSAERPKGSFSTLEIQRTEQGDSAMYLCASSLERRDTEAFFGQGTRLTVV.

The chain employs TRBV27 and TRBJ1-5; 8 bases line up with TRBD1. Germline V gene sequence: CDR1 MNHEY, CDR2 SMNVEV (reference sequence). The CDR3 spans 15 residues. Unmatched junction bases numbered 4, after V lost 6 bases and J lost 0 bases. The CDR3 sequence is CASRDRAYSNQPQHF. As DNA, the CDR3 is TGTGCCAGCAGGGACAGGGCTTATAGCAATCAGCCCCAGCATTTT.

The chain has TRBV28 and TRBJ2-5; TRBD2 aligns across 7 bases. CDR3 length: 14 residues. V dropped 3 bases and J dropped 2; count of bases not matched to a gene: 3. Per germline, CDR1 MDHEN and CDR2 SYDVKM. This CDR3 reads CASSFGGSQETQYF. The CDR3 DNA reads as TGTGCCAGCAGTTTCGGGGGGTCACAAGAGACCCAGTACTTC. Full variable domain (rest looked up from reference TRBV28 and TRBJ2-5): DVKVTQSSRYLVKRTGEKVFLECVQDMDHENMFWYRQDPGLGLRLIYFSYDVKMKEKGDIPEGYSVSREKKERFSLILESASTNQTSMYLCASSFGGSQETQYFGPGTRLLVL.

The chain uses TRBV5-4 and TRBJ2-7; TRBD2 agrees at 7 bases. CDR3 length: 13 amino acids. V lost 2 bases, J lost 6 bases, and 5 bases stayed unmatched. Per germline, CDR1 SGHNT and CDR2 YYREEE (reference sequence). CDR3: CASSFGLVAEQYF. For the CDR3, the DNA is TGTGCCAGCAGCTTTGGACTAGTTGCCGAGCAGTACTTC.

The V gene is TRBV2, the J gene TRBJ1-5, with no clear D. V was clipped by 2 bases and J by 7 bases, with 15 bases between them. The CDR3 is 15 amino acids. Looked up from germline, CDR1 is SNHLY and CDR2 is FYNNEI. The CDR3 region is CASSENPPTGQPQHF. The CDR3 bases are TGTGCCAGCAGTGAAAACCCCCCTACGGGGCAGCCCCAGCATTTT.